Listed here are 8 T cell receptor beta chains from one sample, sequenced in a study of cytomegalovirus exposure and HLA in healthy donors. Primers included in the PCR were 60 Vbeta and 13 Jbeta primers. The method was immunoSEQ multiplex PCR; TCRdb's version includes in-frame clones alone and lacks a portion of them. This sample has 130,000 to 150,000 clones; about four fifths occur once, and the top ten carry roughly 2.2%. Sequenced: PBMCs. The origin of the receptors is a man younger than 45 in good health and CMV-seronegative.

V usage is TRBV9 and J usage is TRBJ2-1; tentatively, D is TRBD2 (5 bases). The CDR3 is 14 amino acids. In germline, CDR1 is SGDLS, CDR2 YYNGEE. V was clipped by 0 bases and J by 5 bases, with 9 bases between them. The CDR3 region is CASSVVASHNEQFF. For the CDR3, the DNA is TGTGCCAGCAGCGTAGTCGCTAGCCACAATGAGCAGTTCTTC.

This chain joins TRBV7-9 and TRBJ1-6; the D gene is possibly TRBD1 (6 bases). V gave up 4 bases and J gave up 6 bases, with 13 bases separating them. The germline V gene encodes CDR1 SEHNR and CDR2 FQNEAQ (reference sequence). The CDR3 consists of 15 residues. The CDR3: CASSSTGPINSPLHF. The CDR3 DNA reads TGTGCCAGCAGCTCCACAGGGCCAATTAATTCACCCCTCCACTTT. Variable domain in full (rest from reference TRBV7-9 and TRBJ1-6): DTGVSQNPRHKITKRGQNVTFRCDPISEHNRLYWYRQTLGQGPEFLTYFQNEAQLEKSRLLSDRFSAERPKGSFSTLEIQRTEQGDSAMYLCASSSTGPINSPLHFGNGTRLTVT.

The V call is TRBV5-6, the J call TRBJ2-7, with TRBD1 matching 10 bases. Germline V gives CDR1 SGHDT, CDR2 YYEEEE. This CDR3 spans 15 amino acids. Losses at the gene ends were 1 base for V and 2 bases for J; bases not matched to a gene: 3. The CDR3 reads CASSLLGQGTYEQYF. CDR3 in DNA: TGTGCCAGCAGCTTGCTGGGACAGGGGACCTACGAGCAGTACTTC. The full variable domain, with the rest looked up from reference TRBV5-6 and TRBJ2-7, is DAGVTQSPTHLIKTRGQQVTLRCSPKSGHDTVSWYQQALGQGPQFIFQYYEEEERQRGNFPDRFSGHQFPNYSSELNVNALLLGDSALYLCASSLLGQGTYEQYFGPGTRLTVT.

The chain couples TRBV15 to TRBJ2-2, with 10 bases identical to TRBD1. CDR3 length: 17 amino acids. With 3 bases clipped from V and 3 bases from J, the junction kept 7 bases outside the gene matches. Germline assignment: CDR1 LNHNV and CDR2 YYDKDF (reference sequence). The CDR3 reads CATSRGTGTGDTGELFF. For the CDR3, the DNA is TGTGCCACCAGCAGGGGTACCGGGACAGGGGACACCGGGGAGCTGTTTTTT.

CDR3 bases: TGTGCCAGCAGTTACGGGACAGGGACGAACACTGAAGCTTTCTTT. Translated, it gives CASSYGTGTNTEAFF. The J gene is TRBJ1-1, the V gene TRBV6-6, with TRBD1 matching 9 bases. V was clipped by 2 bases and J by 1 base; unmatched bases: 2. This CDR3 has 15 residues. Germline V gene sequence: CDR1 MNHNY, CDR2 SVGAGI (reference sequence).

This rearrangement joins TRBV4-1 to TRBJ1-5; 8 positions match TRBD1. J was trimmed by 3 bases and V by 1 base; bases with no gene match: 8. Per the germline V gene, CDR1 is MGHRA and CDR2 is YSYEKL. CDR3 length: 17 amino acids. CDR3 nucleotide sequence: TGCGCCAGCAGCCAAGGTCGGCAGGGGGCCAACAATCAGCCCCAGCATTTT. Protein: CASSQGRQGANNQPQHF.

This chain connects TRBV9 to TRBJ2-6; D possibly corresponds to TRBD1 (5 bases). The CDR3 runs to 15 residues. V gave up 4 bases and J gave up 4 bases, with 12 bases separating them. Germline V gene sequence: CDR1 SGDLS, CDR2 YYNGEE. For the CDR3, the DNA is TGTGCCAGCAGCAACAGGTCTGTGGGGGCCAACGTCCTGACTTTC. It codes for CASSNRSVGANVLTF.

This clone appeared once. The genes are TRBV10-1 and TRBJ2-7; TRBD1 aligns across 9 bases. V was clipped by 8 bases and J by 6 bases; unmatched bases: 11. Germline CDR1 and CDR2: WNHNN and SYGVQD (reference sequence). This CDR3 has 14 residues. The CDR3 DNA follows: TGCGCCAGCTCCCCGGGACAGGGACCCTGCGAGCAGTACTTC. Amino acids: CASSPGQGPCEQYF.